This T cell receptor (beta chain) is from a study of control samples from healthy donors and cancer patients. Profiling relied on immunoSEQ multiplex PCR, and the TCRdb table lists in-frame clones only, not all of them. The repertoire holds almost 85,000 clones, with 75% to 85% as singletons. The germline V gene has CDR1 MDHEN and CDR2 SYDVKM. The CDR3 runs to 16 residues. V was pared by 5 bases and J by 2 bases, with 16 bases between. This receptor was identified in a man between 60 and 70 years old with head and neck cancer. The rearrangement uses TRBV28 and TRBJ2-1; D gene unclear. Specimen: PBMCs. As DNA, the CDR3 is TGTGCCAGCAGTGTAACCAAGGTGAATGCCTACAATGAGCAGTTCTTC. Translated: CASSVTKVNAYNEQFF.